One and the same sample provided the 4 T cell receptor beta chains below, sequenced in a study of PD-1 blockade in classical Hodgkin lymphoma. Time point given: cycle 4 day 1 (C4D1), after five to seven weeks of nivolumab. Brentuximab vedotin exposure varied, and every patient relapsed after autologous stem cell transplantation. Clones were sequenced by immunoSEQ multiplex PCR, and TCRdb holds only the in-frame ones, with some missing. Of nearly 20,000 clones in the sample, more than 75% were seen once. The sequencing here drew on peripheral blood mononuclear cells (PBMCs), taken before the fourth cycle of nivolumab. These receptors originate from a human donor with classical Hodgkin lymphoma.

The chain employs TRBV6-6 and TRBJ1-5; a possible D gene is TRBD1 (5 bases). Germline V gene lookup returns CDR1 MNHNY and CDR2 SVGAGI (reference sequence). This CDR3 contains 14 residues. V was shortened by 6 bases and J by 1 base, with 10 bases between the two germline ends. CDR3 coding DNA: TGTGCCAGCAGCCCGGGGGGGAGCAATCAGCCCCAGCATTTT. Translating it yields CASSPGGSNQPQHF.

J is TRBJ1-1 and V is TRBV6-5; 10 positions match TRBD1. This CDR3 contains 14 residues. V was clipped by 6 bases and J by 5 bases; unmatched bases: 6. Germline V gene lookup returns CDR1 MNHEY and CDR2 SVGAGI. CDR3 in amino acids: CASRSGTGETEAFF. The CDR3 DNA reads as TGTGCCAGCAGGTCCGGGACAGGGGAGACTGAAGCTTTCTTT.

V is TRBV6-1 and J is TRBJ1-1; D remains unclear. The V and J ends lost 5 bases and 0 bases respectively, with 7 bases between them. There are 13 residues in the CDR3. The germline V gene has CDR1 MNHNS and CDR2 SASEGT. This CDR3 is CASSNKMNTEAFF. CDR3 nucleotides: TGTGCCAGCAGTAACAAGATGAACACTGAAGCTTTCTTT.

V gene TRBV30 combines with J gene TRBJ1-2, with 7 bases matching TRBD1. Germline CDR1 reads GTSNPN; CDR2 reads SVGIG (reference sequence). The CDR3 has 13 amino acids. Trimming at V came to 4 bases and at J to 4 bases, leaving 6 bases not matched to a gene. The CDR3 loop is CAWTRDRSYGYTF. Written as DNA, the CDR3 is TGTGCCTGGACTCGGGACAGATCCTATGGCTACACCTTC.